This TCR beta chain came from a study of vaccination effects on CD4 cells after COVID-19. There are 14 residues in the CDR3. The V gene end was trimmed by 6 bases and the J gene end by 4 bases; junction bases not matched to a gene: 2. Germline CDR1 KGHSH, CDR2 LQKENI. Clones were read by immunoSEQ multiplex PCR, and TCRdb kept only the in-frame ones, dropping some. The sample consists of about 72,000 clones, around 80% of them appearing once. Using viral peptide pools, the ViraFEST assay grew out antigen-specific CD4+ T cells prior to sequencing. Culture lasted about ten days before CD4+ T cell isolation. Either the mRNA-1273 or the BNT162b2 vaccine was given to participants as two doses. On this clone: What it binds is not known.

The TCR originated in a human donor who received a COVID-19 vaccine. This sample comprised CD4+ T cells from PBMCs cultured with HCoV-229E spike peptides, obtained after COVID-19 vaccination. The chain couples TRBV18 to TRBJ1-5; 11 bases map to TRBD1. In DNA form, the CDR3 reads TGTGCCAGCTCGGGGGACAGGGGGAATCAGCCCCAGCATTTT. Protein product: CASSGDRGNQPQHF.